The rows below give T cell receptor beta chains drawn from one sample of a study of OX40 agonist ivuxolimab in advanced cancers. Profiling relied on immunoSEQ multiplex PCR, and the TCRdb table lists in-frame clones only, not all of them. This sample has some 55,000 clones, with 79% found just once. The specimen comprised CD4+ or CD8+ T cells sorted from blood, sampled in a trial of the OX40 agonist ivuxolimab. All receptors come from an adult with an advanced solid tumor such as melanoma, head and neck, liver or kidney cancer. Each CDR3 is given with its conserved first and last residue.

CDR3 protein | V gene
CASSLRTGPPGELFF | TRBV4-2
CASSPTRTEAFF | TRBV18
CASSSTGGRLTTGELFF | TRBV5-6
CSVTYSGQQFF | TRBV29-1
CASSLTLTGNTIYF | TRBV2
CASSFGGTDTQYF | TRBV5-1
CASRNRDGTYNEQFF | TRBV19
CASSPTGQIYGYTF | TRBV7-3
CASSYVWSGYTF | TRBV5-4
CAWSVRRVRGWETQYF | TRBV30
CASSPIRLAGLYEQYF | TRBV18
CASSLGTGHSPLHF | TRBV7-2
CASSLSAPSGAGELFF | TRBV27
CASSSPRELFF | TRBV7-8
CASSYTDRGLRGYTF | TRBV6-6
CASSRQVNQPQHF | TRBV6-5
CASSFRVNNSPLHF | TRBV7-2
CASSPPTGEETQYF | TRBV18
CASSLVANNEQFF | TRBV7-7
CASRSGRTDTQYF | TRBV2
CASSSGRQDSGNTIYF | TRBV7-2
CASSYSSTSNQPQHF | TRBV6-5
CASSYQVSGANVLTF | TRBV6-5
CASRSRDRWTVRGFYNEQFF | TRBV2
CASTPSGRETQYF | TRBV27
CASRPFSGRWTDTQYF | TRBV27
CASSPDRGSNEQFF | TRBV11-1
CASSPDGTLYEQYF | TRBV7-6
CASSETSGSYEQYF | TRBV2
CASSRPNPEGQPQHF | TRBV28
CASSYSLGYTYNEQFF | TRBV6-5
CASRAGTHFYGYTF | TRBV6-5
CASSTGLAGKADTQYF | TRBV7-2
CASIPPTGGNTEAFF | TRBV6-1
CASSQDGGQANTEAFF | TRBV4-3
CASAPSTGVGYGYTF | TRBV2
CASQERGRLETQYF | TRBV19
CASSFQGIGGYTF | TRBV5-6
CASSIMSGGGKGAQYF | TRBV19
CASKSSLGAQETQYF | TRBV6-5
CASGLAGGKNIQYF | TRBV19
CASSERRGVRSAEAFF | TRBV2
CASSLDREGYTF | TRBV7-2
CAWSPHDRGFTEAFF | TRBV30
CASSEVRGGGYTF | TRBV6-1
CASSVGADKNIQYF | TRBV9
CASRFSTAGGGNEQFF | TRBV7-2
CASSESVTTQYF | TRBV6-5
CASSPGGGTEETQYF | TRBV5-1
CASSQVVSGEETQYF | TRBV14
CASSFQDRAYEQYF | TRBV5-1